This TCR beta chain was captured in a study of T cell changes during pregnancy in multiple sclerosis. CDR3 length: 12 residues. Per germline, CDR1 ENHRY and CDR2 SYGVKD. Trimming cost V 6 bases and J 2 bases, with 8 bases left between them. Sequenced by immunoSEQ multiplex PCR; TCRdb stores in-frame clones only, minus some. The table lists under 50,000 clones, approximately 92% of them singletons. This TCR was sampled from a female donor with multiple sclerosis, enrolled in a pregnancy study. The chain recombines TRBV10-3 with TRBJ2-7, with D perhaps TRBD1 (5 bases). The specimen was CD8+ T cells from peripheral blood mononuclear cells, collected in the third trimester of pregnancy. CDR3 sequence: CAISETAYEQYF. The CDR3 DNA reads TGTGCCATCAGCGAGACAGCCTACGAGCAGTACTTC.